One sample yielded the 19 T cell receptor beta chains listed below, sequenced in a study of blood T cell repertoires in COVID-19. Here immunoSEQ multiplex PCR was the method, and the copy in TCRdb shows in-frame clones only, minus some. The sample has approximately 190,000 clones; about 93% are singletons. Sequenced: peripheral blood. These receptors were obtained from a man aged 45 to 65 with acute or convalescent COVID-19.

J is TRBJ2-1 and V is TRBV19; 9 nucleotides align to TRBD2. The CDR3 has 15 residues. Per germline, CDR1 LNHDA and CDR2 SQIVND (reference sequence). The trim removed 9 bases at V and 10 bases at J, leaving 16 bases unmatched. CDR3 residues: CASGPLAGGPFEQFF. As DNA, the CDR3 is TGTGCCAGCGGGCCCCTGGCGGGAGGGCCTTTCGAGCAGTTCTTC.

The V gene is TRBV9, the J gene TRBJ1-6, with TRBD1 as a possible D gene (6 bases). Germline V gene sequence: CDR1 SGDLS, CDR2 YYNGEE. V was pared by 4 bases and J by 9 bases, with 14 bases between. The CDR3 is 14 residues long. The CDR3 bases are TGTGCCAGCAGCATAGGGACAACTGGTTCACCCCTCCACTTT. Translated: CASSIGTTGSPLHF. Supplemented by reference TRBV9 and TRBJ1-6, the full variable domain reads DSGVTQTPKHLITATGQRVTLRCSPRSGDLSVYWYQQSLDQGLQFLIQYYNGEERAKGNILERFSAQQFPDLHSELNLSSLELGDSALYFCASSIGTTGSPLHFGNGTRLTVT.

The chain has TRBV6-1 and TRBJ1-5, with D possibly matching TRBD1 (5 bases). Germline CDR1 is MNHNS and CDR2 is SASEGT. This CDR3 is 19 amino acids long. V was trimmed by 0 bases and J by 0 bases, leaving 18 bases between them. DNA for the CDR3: TGTGCCAGCAGTGAAGCGGTCTCGACCCGGGGGACTAGCAATCAGCCCCAGCATTTT. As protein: CASSEAVSTRGTSNQPQHF.

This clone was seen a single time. The CDR3 reads CATSRGTGGAYNEQFF. For the CDR3, the DNA is TGTGCCACCAGCAGAGGGACAGGGGGCGCCTACAATGAGCAGTTCTTC. The V and J genes are TRBV15 and TRBJ2-1; 11 bases map to TRBD1. This CDR3 region has 16 residues. V lost 1 base to trimming and J lost 2 bases; unmatched junction nucleotides: 1. Germline loops: CDR1 LNHNV, CDR2 YYDKDF (reference sequence).

The CDR3 nucleotides are TGTGCCAGCAGCGCCACAGGCTATGCCTACGAGCAGTACGTC. It codes for CASSATGYAYEQYV. This chain connects TRBV6-2 or TRBV6-3 to TRBJ2-7; maybe TRBD1 (5 bases). Germline lookup yields CDR1 MNHEY and CDR2 SVGEGT. Trimming stripped 6 bases from V and 2 bases from J, with 14 bases between. CDR3 length equals 14 residues.

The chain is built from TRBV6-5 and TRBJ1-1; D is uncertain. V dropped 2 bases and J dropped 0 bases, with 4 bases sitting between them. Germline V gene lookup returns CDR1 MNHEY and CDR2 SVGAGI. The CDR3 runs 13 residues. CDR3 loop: CASSYAMNTEAFF. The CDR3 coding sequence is TGTGCCAGCAGTTACGCGATGAACACTGAAGCTTTCTTT.

The DNA for the CDR3 is TGCGCCAGCAGCCAAGGAGCGTTCCTGAACAATGAGCAGTTCTTC. The encoded protein is CASSQGAFLNNEQFF. The chain links TRBV4-3 to TRBJ2-1; D is undetermined. Germline CDR1 and CDR2: LGHNA and YSLEER. The CDR3 spans 15 residues. With 1 base removed from V and 5 bases from J, the gap between germline ends came to 12 bases.

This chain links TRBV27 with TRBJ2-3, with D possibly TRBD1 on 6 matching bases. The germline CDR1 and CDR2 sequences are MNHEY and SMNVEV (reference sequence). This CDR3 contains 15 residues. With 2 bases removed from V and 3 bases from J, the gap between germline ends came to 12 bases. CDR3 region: CASSLQPQGTDTQYF. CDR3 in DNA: TGTGCCAGCAGTTTACAGCCCCAGGGGACAGATACGCAGTATTTT.

Here the CDR3 DNA reads TGTGCCAGCAGCTTAGAGGGAGGACACACCGGGGAGCTGTTTTTT. It translates to CASSLEGGHTGELFF. The chain carries TRBV7-2 and TRBJ2-2; TRBD2 is a possible D gene (6 bases). The CDR3 spans 15 residues. V gave up 1 base and J gave up 3 bases, with 9 bases separating them. Germline CDR1 reads SGHTA; CDR2 reads FQGNSA.

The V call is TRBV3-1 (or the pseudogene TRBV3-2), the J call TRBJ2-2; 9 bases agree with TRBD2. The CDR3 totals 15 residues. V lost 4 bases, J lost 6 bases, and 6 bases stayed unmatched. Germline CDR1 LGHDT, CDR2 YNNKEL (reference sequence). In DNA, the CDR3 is TGTGCCAGCAGCCCCCGTGCTAGCGGGGCCGGGGAGCTGTTTTTT. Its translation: CASSPRASGAGELFF.

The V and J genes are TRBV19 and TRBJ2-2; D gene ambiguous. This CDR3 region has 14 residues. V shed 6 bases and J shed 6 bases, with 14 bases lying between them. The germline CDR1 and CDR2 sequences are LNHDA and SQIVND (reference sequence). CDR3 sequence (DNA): TGTGCCAGTAGCCCAACACCCACCGCCGGGGAGCTGTTTTTT. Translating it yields CASSPTPTAGELFF. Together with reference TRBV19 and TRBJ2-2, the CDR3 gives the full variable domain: DGGITQSPKYLFRKEGQNVTLSCEQNLNHDAMYWYRQDPGQGLRLIYYSQIVNDFQKGDIAEGYSVSREKKESFPLTVTSAQKNPTAFYLCASSPTPTAGELFFGEGSRLTVL.

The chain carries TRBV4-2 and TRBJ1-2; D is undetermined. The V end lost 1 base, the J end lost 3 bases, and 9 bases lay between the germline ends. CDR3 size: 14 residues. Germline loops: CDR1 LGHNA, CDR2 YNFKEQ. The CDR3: CASSQAAGDYGYTF. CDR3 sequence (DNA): TGTGCCAGCAGCCAAGCGGCCGGGGACTATGGCTACACCTTC.

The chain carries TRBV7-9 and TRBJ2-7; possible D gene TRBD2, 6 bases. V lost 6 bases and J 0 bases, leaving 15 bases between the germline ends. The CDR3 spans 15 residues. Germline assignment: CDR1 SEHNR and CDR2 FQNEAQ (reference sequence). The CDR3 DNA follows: TGTGCCAGCAGTCCTGCGGGGTTGAGCTCCTACGAGCAGTACTTC. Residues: CASSPAGLSSYEQYF.

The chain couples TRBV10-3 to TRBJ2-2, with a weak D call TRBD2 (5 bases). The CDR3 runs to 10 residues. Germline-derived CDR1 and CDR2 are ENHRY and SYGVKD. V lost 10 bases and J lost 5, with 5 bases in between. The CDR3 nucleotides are TGTGCCAGCGGGACCGGGGAGCTGTTTTTT. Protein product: CASGTGELFF.

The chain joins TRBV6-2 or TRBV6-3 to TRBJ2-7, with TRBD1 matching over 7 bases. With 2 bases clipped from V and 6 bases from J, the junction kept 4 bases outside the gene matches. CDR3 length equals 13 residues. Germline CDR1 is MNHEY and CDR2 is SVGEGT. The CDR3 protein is CASSYGGQSEQYV. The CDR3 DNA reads TGTGCCAGCAGTTACGGGGGACAGAGCGAGCAGTACGTC.

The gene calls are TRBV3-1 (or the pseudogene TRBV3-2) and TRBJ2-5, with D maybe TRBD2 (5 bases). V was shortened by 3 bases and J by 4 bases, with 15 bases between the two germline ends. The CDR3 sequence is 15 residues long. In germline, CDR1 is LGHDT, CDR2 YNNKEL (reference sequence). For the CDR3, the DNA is TGTGCCAGCAGCCAGGGAGAACTAGTTCGAGAGACCCAGTACTTC. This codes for CASSQGELVRETQYF.

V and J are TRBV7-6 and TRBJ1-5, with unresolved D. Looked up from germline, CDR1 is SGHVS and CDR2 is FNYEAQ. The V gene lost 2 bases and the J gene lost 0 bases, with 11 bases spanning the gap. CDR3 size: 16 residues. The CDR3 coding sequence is TGTGCCAGCAGCTTAAGTTCACAGAATAGCAATCAGCCCCAGCATTTT. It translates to CASSLSSQNSNQPQHF.

In nucleotides, the CDR3 is TGTGCCAGCAGCGGAATCAGGGATTCCTACGAGCAGTACTTC. This gives the protein CASSGIRDSYEQYF. This chain links TRBV5-4 with TRBJ2-7; D perhaps matches TRBD1 (5 bases). Looked up from germline, CDR1 is SGHNT and CDR2 is YYREEE (reference sequence). This CDR3 comprises 14 residues. Trimming removed 4 bases at V and 1 base at J, with 12 bases between. The variable domain in full, with the rest retrieved from reference TRBV5-4 and TRBJ2-7, is ETGVTQSPTHLIKTRGQQVTLRCSSQSGHNTVSWYQQALGQGPQFIFQYYREEENGRGNFPPRFSGLQFPNYSSELNVNALELDDSALYLCASSGIRDSYEQYFGPGTRLTVT.

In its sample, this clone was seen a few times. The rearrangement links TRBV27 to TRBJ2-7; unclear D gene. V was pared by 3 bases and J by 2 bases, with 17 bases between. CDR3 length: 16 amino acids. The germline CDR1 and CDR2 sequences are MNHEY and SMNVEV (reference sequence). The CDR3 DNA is TGTGCCAGCAGTTTGGTGGCAAGTCCCCCCCCCTACGAGCAGTACTTC. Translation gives CASSLVASPPPYEQYF.